This passage covers 30 T cell receptor beta chains from one sample sequenced in a study of identical twins. TCRdb independently ran MiXCR on the 5' RACE reads; one entry per CDR3 protein. The sample holds hundreds of thousands of distinct CDR3 sequences, 5.5% to 6.5% seen once. The sequenced sample consisted of naive T cells sorted from blood. These receptors came from a man aged 18 to 30 in good health.

Many counts were recorded for this clonotype. The chain recombines TRBV13 with TRBJ2-1; 11 bases align to TRBD2. Germline values: CDR1 PRHDT, CDR2 FYEKMQ (reference sequence). V was pared by 5 bases and J by 6 bases, with 12 bases of the junction left unmatched. This CDR3 region has 17 residues. The CDR3 loop reads CASSDDSGTSGLNEQFF. Written as DNA, the CDR3 is TGTGCCAGCAGCGACGACTCCGGGACTAGCGGACTCAATGAGCAGTTCTTC.

This clonotype was seen many times. The chain links TRBV15 to TRBJ1-4; 8 bases are a match to TRBD1. Per germline, CDR1 LNHNV and CDR2 YYDKDF (reference sequence). This CDR3 region has 15 residues. V was pared by 3 bases and J by 8 bases, with 8 bases of the junction left unmatched. DNA for the CDR3: TGTGCCACCAGCAGGTCCGGGACAGGCCTCGAAAAACTGTTTTTT. As protein: CATSRSGTGLEKLFF. The full variable domain, rest sourced from reference TRBV15 and TRBJ1-4, is DAMVIQNPRYQVTQFGKPVTLSCSQTLNHNVMYWYQQKSSQAPKLLFHYYDKDFNNEADTPDNFQSRRPNTSFCFLDIRSPGLGDTAMYLCATSRSGTGLEKLFFGSGTQLSVL.

The chain links TRBV7-8 to TRBJ1-5; no firm D call. Trimming stripped 5 bases from V and 6 bases from J, with 20 bases between. In germline, CDR1 is SGHVS, CDR2 FQNEAQ. CDR3 length: 16 residues. Written as DNA, the CDR3 is TGTGCCAGCAGCCGCAGTTGGGTTGGGGAAAGTCAGCCCCAGCATTTT. Residues: CASSRSWVGESQPQHF.

CDR3 amino acids: CSAWTADQPQHF. CDR3 DNA: TGCAGTGCTTGGACAGCGGATCAGCCCCAGCATTTT. V gene TRBV20-1 combines with J gene TRBJ1-5; D is perhaps TRBD1 (6 bases). There are 12 residues in the CDR3. Germline V CDR1 and CDR2: DFQATT, SNEGSKA (reference sequence). Trimming took off 5 bases at V and 5 bases at J, with 10 bases between the two ends.

The chain links TRBV3-1 to TRBJ2-7; 7 bases map to TRBD2. The CDR3 is 12 residues long. Germline assignment: CDR1 LGHDT and CDR2 YNNKEL (reference sequence). The V gene end was trimmed by 4 bases and the J gene end by 5 bases; junction bases not matched to a gene: 2. CDR3 amino acids: CASSPSGNEQYF. The CDR3 DNA follows: TGTGCCAGCAGCCCTAGCGGTAACGAGCAGTACTTC.

This clonotype was found a few times. The chain links TRBV11-2 to TRBJ2-2; 8 bases match TRBD1. J lost 8 bases, V lost 7 bases, and 9 bases had no gene match. This CDR3 has 14 amino acids. Germline V gene lookup returns CDR1 SGHAT and CDR2 FQNNGV. CDR3 in DNA: TGTGCCAGCATCCAGGACAGGGACGCAGGGGAGCTGTTTTTT. This translates into CASIQDRDAGELFF. The full variable domain, with the rest looked up from reference TRBV11-2 and TRBJ2-2, is EAGVAQSPRYKIIEKRQSVAFWCNPISGHATLYWYQQILGQGPKLLIQFQNNGVVDDSQLPKDRFSAERLKGVDSTLKIQPAKLEDSAVYLCASIQDRDAGELFFGEGSRLTVL.

This clonotype was seen only a few times. CDR3 sequence: CASSLGGSTNEKLFF. In nucleotides, the CDR3 is TGCGCCAGCAGCTTGGGCGGATCAACTAATGAAAAACTGTTTTTT. The chain recombines TRBV5-1 with TRBJ1-4; D remains unclear. Trimming stripped 0 bases from V and 0 bases from J, with 6 bases between. Germline V CDR1 and CDR2: SGHRS, YFSETQ. The CDR3 runs 15 residues.

As DNA, the CDR3 is TGCGCCAGCAGCCAAGACCCAAGGAGCTCCTACAATGAGCAGTTCTTC. This translates into CASSQDPRSSYNEQFF. The chain is built from TRBV4-3 and TRBJ2-1; no reliable D call. The V and J ends lost 0 bases and 0 bases respectively, with 9 bases between them. CDR1 and CDR2 (germline): LGHNA, YSLEER. The CDR3 loop spans 16 amino acids.

This chain uses TRBV10-3 with TRBJ2-3, with 7 bases that match TRBD1. From germline, CDR1 is ENHRY and CDR2 SYGVKD. Losses at the gene ends were 10 bases for V and 2 bases for J; bases not matched to a gene: 9. CDR3 length: 14 residues. The CDR3 DNA reads as TGTGCCACCACTGACAGGGACCCCACAGATACGCAGTATTTT. Translating it yields CATTDRDPTDTQYF.

This clonotype was observed many times. The genes are TRBV5-1 and TRBJ2-5; unclear D gene. Germline V CDR1 and CDR2: SGHRS, YFSETQ. The CDR3 extends over 15 amino acids. The V end was cut by 0 bases, the J end by 4 bases, with 13 bases between. The CDR3 is CASSLGGSVLETQYF. CDR3 DNA: TGCGCCAGCAGCTTGGGCGGCTCAGTTCTAGAGACCCAGTACTTC.

This clonotype was observed a handful of times. This sequence joins TRBV3-1 and TRBJ2-1; D ambiguous. V lost 1 base to trimming and J lost 1 base, with 14 bases between them. Germline CDR1 LGHDT, CDR2 YNNKEL (reference sequence). There are 17 residues in the CDR3. This CDR3 is CASSQADDPRSYNEQFF. CDR3 nucleotides: TGTGCCAGCAGCCAAGCAGACGACCCCCGTTCCTACAATGAGCAGTTCTTC.

The V call is TRBV11-2, the J call TRBJ2-3, with D uncertain. The germline V gene encodes CDR1 SGHAT and CDR2 FQNNGV. V was shortened by 1 base and J by 4 bases, with 15 bases between the two germline ends. The CDR3 runs to 16 residues. CDR3 residues: CASSLASSLGADTQYF. For the CDR3, the DNA is TGTGCCAGCAGCTTAGCGAGTAGCCTGGGCGCAGATACGCAGTATTTT.

This clonotype has more than one count but fewer than ten. CDR3 DNA sequence: TGCAGTGCTAGCCCGCACGAGCAGTACTTC. Translated: CSASPHEQYF. The genes are TRBV20-1 and TRBJ2-7; no reliable D call. Germline V lookup: CDR1 DFQATT, CDR2 SNEGSKA (reference sequence). V was shortened by 3 bases and J by 5 bases, with 5 bases between the two germline ends. The CDR3 contains 10 residues.

This clonotype was detected a few times. The chain couples TRBV20-1 to TRBJ1-2, with TRBD1 identical over 9 bases. CDR3 length: 16 amino acids. Germline V gives CDR1 DFQATT, CDR2 SNEGSKA (reference sequence). With V trimmed by 0 bases and J by 8 bases, 13 bases remained unmatched. The CDR3 loop is CSARDLPKQGAGGYTF. CDR3 DNA sequence: TGCAGTGCTAGAGACCTACCTAAACAGGGGGCGGGAGGCTACACCTTC.

The rearrangement links TRBV6-2 or TRBV6-3 to TRBJ2-1, with 10 bases lining up with TRBD2. Trimming at V came to 10 bases and at J to 9 bases, leaving 6 bases not matched to a gene. Per the germline V gene, CDR1 is MNHEY and CDR2 is SVGEGT. The CDR3 covers 12 residues. The CDR3 sequence: CATRTSGFEQFF. CDR3 DNA sequence: TGTGCCACCAGGACTAGCGGATTTGAGCAGTTCTTC.

This clonotype came up a few times. The chain uses TRBV20-1 and TRBJ1-2, with unresolved D. V was shortened by 0 bases and J by 5 bases, with 7 bases between the two germline ends. The CDR3 is made up of 12 amino acids. Germline V CDR1 and CDR2: DFQATT, SNEGSKA (reference sequence). DNA for the CDR3: TGCAGTGCTAGAGATGTGGGGTATGGCTACACCTTC. Its translation: CSARDVGYGYTF.

CDR3 region: CAITGGRTLSGANVLTF. CDR3 bases: TGTGCCATCACGGGCGGGAGGACACTCTCTGGGGCCAACGTCCTGACTTTC. The J gene is TRBJ2-6, the V gene TRBV10-3, with TRBD2 identical over 8 bases. V shed 7 bases, J shed 0 bases, and the junction held 8 bases outside the gene matches. The CDR3 is 17 amino acids. The V gene's germline CDR1 is ENHRY and CDR2 SYGVKD.

This clonotype was recorded many times. This chain connects TRBV12-3 or TRBV12-4 to TRBJ2-1; no clear D. V lost 2 bases to trimming and J lost 8 bases, with 10 bases between them. This CDR3 region has 13 residues. In DNA form, the CDR3 reads TGTGCCAGCAGTTTACGAGGTAACTATGAGCAGTTCTTC. Encoded protein: CASSLRGNYEQFF.

This clonotype showed up many times. The chain is built from TRBV7-2 and TRBJ2-3; no firm D call. The V end was cut by 3 bases, the J end by 1 base, with 11 bases between. This CDR3 contains 15 residues. CDR1 and CDR2 from the germline V gene are SGHTA and FQGNSA. CDR3 nucleotides: TGTGCCAGCAGCTTGCTCGAAATGGGCACAGATACGCAGTATTTT. It specifies CASSLLEMGTDTQYF.

V is TRBV12-3 or TRBV12-4 and J is TRBJ2-2, with D unclear. Trimming stripped 3 bases from V and 1 base from J, with 9 bases between. The CDR3 is made up of 15 amino acids. CDR3 region: CASSFSRVNTGELFF. The CDR3 DNA follows: TGTGCCAGCAGTTTTAGTCGGGTGAACACCGGGGAGCTGTTTTTT.

The chain carries TRBV24-1 and TRBJ2-1; D unclear. Germline CDR1 and CDR2: KGHDR and SFDVKD. CDR3 length: 15 residues. V lost 4 bases and J 9 bases, leaving 18 bases between the germline ends. The CDR3 DNA is TGTGCCACCAGTGACCCAAAGGAAAGCCTGGCTGAGCAGTTCTTC. It codes for CATSDPKESLAEQFF.

The rearrangement links TRBV23-1 to TRBJ2-7, with D perhaps matching TRBD1 (5 bases). TRBV23-1 counts as an open reading frame of uncertain function. The CDR3 has 14 amino acids. V lost 6 bases and J lost 2, with 14 bases in between. CDR3 protein: CASRWGRSTYEQYF. CDR3 nucleotides: TGCGCCAGCAGGTGGGGCAGAAGTACCTACGAGCAGTACTTC.

This clonotype was recorded at least ten times. This chain uses TRBV12-3 or TRBV12-4 with TRBJ1-2; 9 positions match TRBD1. After removal of 6 bases from V and 3 bases from J, the junction contained 11 bases not matched to a gene. CDR3 size: 16 residues. As DNA, the CDR3 is TGTGCCAGCAGCCTCACCGGGACAGGGAGTTACTATGGCTACACCTTC. It yields the protein CASSLTGTGSYYGYTF.

The sample holds many counts of this clonotype. The V call is TRBV19, the J call TRBJ2-7, with D uncertain. The CDR3 spans 13 residues. CDR1 is LNHDA and CDR2 is SQIVND in the germline V gene (reference sequence). The V and J ends lost 10 bases and 11 bases respectively, with 24 bases between them. The CDR3 DNA follows: TGTGCCACTAAGAAAGGACCGAAGTCGTTGGAGTACGTC. Protein sequence: CATKKGPKSLEYV.

This clonotype was detected a few times. The chain recombines TRBV24-1 with TRBJ2-5, with TRBD2 identical over 11 bases. This CDR3 comprises 17 residues. After removal of 1 base from V and 5 bases from J, the junction contained 8 bases not matched to a gene. Germline CDR1 is KGHDR and CDR2 is SFDVKD. The CDR3 sequence is CATSDFTGTSGQETQYF. The CDR3 nucleotides read TGTGCCACCAGTGATTTTACCGGGACTAGCGGACAGGAGACCCAGTACTTC.

This clonotype was found a few times. This chain connects TRBV6-5 to TRBJ2-2, with D tentatively TRBD2 (6 bases). V lost 4 bases to trimming and J lost 3 bases, with 12 bases between them. Germline V gene sequence: CDR1 MNHEY, CDR2 SVGAGI. The CDR3 runs to 15 residues. This CDR3 reads CASSSGLRDTGELFF. The CDR3 bases are TGTGCCAGCAGTTCGGGACTCCGTGACACCGGGGAGCTGTTTTTT.

The sample holds many counts of this clonotype. V gene TRBV6-1 combines with J gene TRBJ1-1; no clear D gene. The CDR3 is made up of 18 amino acids. The germline V gene encodes CDR1 MNHNS and CDR2 SASEGT. The ends were cut back, 5 bases at V and 0 bases at J, with 22 bases in the middle. In nucleotides, the CDR3 is TGTGCCAGCAGTCCCCAGGAGAAACGGTTAGATATGAACACTGAAGCTTTCTTT. The encoded protein is CASSPQEKRLDMNTEAFF.

Note on this clonotype: A much larger clone lies one base from this, so it may be a read error. The rearrangement uses TRBV5-1 and TRBJ2-3; no clear D gene. Germline values: CDR1 SGHRS, CDR2 YFSETQ. The CDR3 is 13 amino acids. CDR3 region: CARSLTHTDTQYF. In nucleotides, the CDR3 is TGCGCCCGCAGCTTGACACATACAGATACGCAGTATTTT.

Ten or more counts support this clonotype. V is TRBV5-1 and J is TRBJ2-2; D is undetermined. The V gene lost 4 bases and the J gene lost 5 bases, with 9 bases spanning the gap. Germline-derived CDR1 and CDR2 are SGHRS and YFSETQ. The CDR3 is made up of 13 amino acids. The CDR3 DNA reads as TGCGCCAGCAGCCCCCAGACAACCGGGGAGCTGTTTTTT. Translation: CASSPQTTGELFF. Drawing the rest from reference TRBV5-1 and TRBJ2-2, the complete variable domain is KAGVTQTPRYLIKTRGQQVTLSCSPISGHRSVSWYQQTPGQGLQFLFEYFSETQRNKGNFPGRFSGRQFSNSRSEMNVSTLELGDSALYLCASSPQTTGELFFGEGSRLTVL.

As regards this clonotype: This may arise from a read error, as a much more abundant clone is one base away. The conserved phenylalanine or tryptophan normally closing the CDR3 is absent here, so this likely arose from a read error. V usage is TRBV27 and J usage is TRBJ2-1, with 12 nucleotides matching TRBD2. J lost 0 bases, V lost 7 bases, and 7 bases had no gene match. This CDR3 is 17 amino acids long. CDR1 MNHEY and CDR2 SMNVEV come from the germline V gene (reference sequence). Here the CDR3 reads CASMGLAGTPSYNEQFI. For the CDR3, the DNA is TGTGCCAGCATGGGACTAGCGGGCACACCCTCCTACAATGAGCAGTTCATC.